The present TCR beta chain was sequenced within a study of cytomegalovirus exposure and HLA in healthy donors (dated by TCRdb to the late 2010s). About the study as a whole: According to a later analysis, the approximately 120 validation repertoires were produced on the same platform as the 666 repertoires of the first cohort. The study was designed to test whether signatures of past pathogen exposure could be identified by cataloging public T cell receptors. In addition to the first cohort of 650 to 800 subjects, a separate validation cohort of 120 different subjects was used. To predict cytomegalovirus infection status, the study brought together high-throughput TCR immunosequencing, statistical association of individual TCRs with disease status, and machine learning.

Summary of the overall study and its limitations: In a later analysis, TCRs clustered in the first cohort were found to also tend to co-occur in the approximately 120 validation repertoires, with around 94% of cluster scores above 0. Most TCR sequences were seen in very few donors, while some public TCRs were found in many individuals. The classifier was reported to diagnose cytomegalovirus status with high specificity and sensitivity in both the original and validation cohorts. The authors suggested that the approach could potentially be extended to other disease states and immunological phenotypes. In vitro tests confirmed that three of the cytomegalovirus-associated TCR beta chains recognize cytomegalovirus antigens. In the study, 150 to 200 TCR beta chains were listed as associated with cytomegalovirus. The validation cohort had no HLA typing available for a later analysis, so co-occurrence within that cohort was assessed over all 130 or so repertoires.

Of note for this clone: Its cognate antigen has yet to be identified. Base-call qualities are not available, and no considerably larger clone is one nucleotide away.

The CDR3, from cysteine to phenylalanine, totals 18 residues. The retained sequence is limited to the CDR3, 54 bases, with the frame set at the first base. CDR1 and CDR2, per the germline V gene, are SGHAT and FQNNGV. The V end gives up 0 bases and the J end 2 bases, leaving 9 bases in the junction not matched to a gene. The donors were included in the validation cohort of roughly 130 subjects, a group kept apart from the roughly 690-subject first cohort. The method behind the library was the immunoSEQ multiplex PCR assay. Per the original workflow: A statistical classification framework was built for diagnosing cytomegalovirus status from the catalog of TCR beta chain sequences. Here the immuneACCESS table is served through TCRdb, limited to in-frame sequences with V and J called. Missing clones are a known gap in these copies; in checked studies unresolved V genes cover under half, and the rest lacks a known reason. The V and J calls and clone size are taken from that table; D and trimming were inferred from the DNA. For this sample there are roughly 98,000 clones; roughly 84% appear just once. Of the sample, about 6% falls within the top ten clones.

The sequenced material came from PBMCs. The sequence is built from TRBV11-2 and TRBJ2-1, with TRBD1 identical over 8 junction bases. The TCR sequence derives from a man aged 18 to 30 in good health and CMV-seropositive. The nucleotide sequence reads TGTGCCAGCAGCTTAGAGGGCAGGGGGCGAGTCCCCTACAATGAGCAGTTCTTC. Its coded protein is CASSLEGRGRVPYNEQFF.